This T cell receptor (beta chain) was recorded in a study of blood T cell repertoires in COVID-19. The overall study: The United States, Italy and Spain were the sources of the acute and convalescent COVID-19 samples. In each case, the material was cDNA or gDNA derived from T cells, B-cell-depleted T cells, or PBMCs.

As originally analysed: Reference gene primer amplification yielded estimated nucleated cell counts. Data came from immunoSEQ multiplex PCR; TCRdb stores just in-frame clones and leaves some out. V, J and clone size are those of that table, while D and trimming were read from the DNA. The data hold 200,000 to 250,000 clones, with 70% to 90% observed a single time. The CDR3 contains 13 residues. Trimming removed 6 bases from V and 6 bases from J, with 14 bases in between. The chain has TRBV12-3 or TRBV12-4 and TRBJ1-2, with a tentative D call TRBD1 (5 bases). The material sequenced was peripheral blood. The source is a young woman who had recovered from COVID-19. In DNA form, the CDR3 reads TGTGCCAGCAGCTCAGCGGGGGACGATGGCTACACCTTC. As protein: CASSSAGDDGYTF.